The rows below give T cell receptor beta chains drawn from one sample of a study of response to subunit inactivated influenza vaccine. TCRdb ran MiXCR on the RT-PCR reads and lists one entry per CDR3 protein. The profile shows 250,000 to 350,000 distinct CDR3 sequences, 20% to 25% of them singletons. Sequencing used PBMCs from blood, obtained approximately 20 months after vaccination. The receptor set was obtained from a man between 50 and 69 years old who received an inactivated influenza vaccine. CDR3s include the opening cysteine and the closing phenylalanine or tryptophan. The D gene is left open where the match is weak. Clone sizes are given selectively: once, few, many, or a class where the clone is expanded.

clone_size: -
d_call: -
v_call: TRBV21-1
j_call: TRBJ1-5
cdr3_aa: CASSDTEGERSQPQHF
cdr3_nt: TGTGCCAGCAGCGATACAGAGGGAGAAAGGAGTCAGCCCCAGCATTTT

clone_size: many
d_call: TRBD1
v_call: TRBV6-2/TRBV6-3
j_call: TRBJ1-5
cdr3_aa: CASRQTGNGQPQHF
cdr3_nt: TGTGCCAGCAGGCAGACAGGGAATGGACAGCCCCAGCATTTT

clone_size: once
d_call: -
v_call: TRBV19
j_call: TRBJ1-5
cdr3_aa: CASTDQAQPQQF
cdr3_nt: TGTGCCAGTACCGATCAGGCTCAGCCCCAGCAATTT

clone_size: -
d_call: -
v_call: TRBV20-1
j_call: TRBJ2-2
cdr3_aa: CSARGGPGELFF
cdr3_nt: TGCAGTGCTAGGGGTGGCCCCGGGGAGCTGTTTTTT

clone_size: -
d_call: -
v_call: TRBV12-3/TRBV12-4
j_call: TRBJ2-7
cdr3_aa: CASSAPAPSYEQYF
cdr3_nt: TGTGCCAGCAGCGCCCCTGCGCCATCCTACGAGCAGTACTTC

clone_size: few
d_call: -
v_call: TRBV5-1
j_call: TRBJ1-1
cdr3_aa: CASSLNGGMNTEAFF
cdr3_nt: TGCGCCAGCAGCTTGAATGGCGGAATGAACACTGAAGCTTTCTTT

clone_size: -
d_call: -
v_call: TRBV4-1
j_call: TRBJ2-1
cdr3_aa: CASRKNRAPSSYNEQFF
cdr3_nt: TGCGCCAGCAGGAAGAACAGGGCCCCAAGCTCCTACAATGAGCAGTTCTTC

clone_size: -
d_call: TRBD1
v_call: TRBV5-1
j_call: TRBJ2-5
cdr3_aa: CASSFARGRGQETQYF
cdr3_nt: TGCGCCAGCAGCTTTGCAAGGGGGCGCGGACAAGAGACCCAGTACTTC

clone_size: many
d_call: -
v_call: TRBV12-3/TRBV12-4
j_call: TRBJ1-3
cdr3_aa: CASSPLVTRGNTIYF
cdr3_nt: TGTGCCAGCAGTCCCTTAGTCACCAGGGGAAACACCATATATTTT

clone_size: few
d_call: -
v_call: TRBV5-1
j_call: TRBJ1-1
cdr3_aa: CASSKGDGDTEAFF
cdr3_nt: TGCGCCAGCAGCAAAGGTGACGGGGACACTGAAGCTTTCTTT

clone_size: -
d_call: -
v_call: TRBV20-1
j_call: TRBJ1-5
cdr3_aa: CAAGARQPQHF
cdr3_nt: TGTGCAGCGGGGGCTCGTCAGCCCCAGCATTTT

clone_size: -
d_call: TRBD1
v_call: TRBV4-1
j_call: TRBJ1-6
cdr3_aa: CASSQPGQNSPLHF
cdr3_nt: TGCGCCAGCAGCCAGCCGGGACAGAATTCACCCCTCCACTTT

clone_size: few
d_call: -
v_call: TRBV4-1
j_call: TRBJ2-7
cdr3_aa: CASSQHRRNEAYEQYF
cdr3_nt: TGCGCCAGCAGCCAACACAGGAGAAACGAGGCCTACGAGCAGTACTTC

clone_size: -
d_call: TRBD1
v_call: TRBV28
j_call: TRBJ1-4
cdr3_aa: CASRPTGTANEKLFF
cdr3_nt: TGTGCCAGCAGACCAACCGGGACAGCAAATGAAAAACTGTTTTTT

clone_size: -
d_call: TRBD1
v_call: TRBV11-2
j_call: TRBJ2-7
cdr3_aa: CASSLAGTGLYEQYF
cdr3_nt: TGTGCCAGCAGCTTAGCCGGGACAGGCCTATACGAGCAGTACTTC

clone_size: few
d_call: -
v_call: TRBV4-1
j_call: TRBJ1-4
cdr3_aa: CASSQDIRTGNEKLFF
cdr3_nt: TGCGCCAGCAGCCAAGATATTCGGACGGGGAATGAAAAACTGTTTTTT

clone_size: -
d_call: TRBD1
v_call: TRBV3-1
j_call: TRBJ1-2
cdr3_aa: CASSQDGTGTGVYGYTF
cdr3_nt: TGTGCCAGCAGCCAAGATGGGACAGGGACTGGAGTGTATGGCTACACCTTC

clone_size: few
d_call: -
v_call: TRBV11-2
j_call: TRBJ1-1
cdr3_aa: CASSLPGGNEAFF
cdr3_nt: TGTGCCAGCAGCTTACCCGGGGGCAATGAAGCTTTCTTT

clone_size: -
d_call: TRBD1
v_call: TRBV30
j_call: TRBJ2-5
cdr3_aa: CAWSHRTGAGTQYF
cdr3_nt: TGTGCCTGGAGTCACAGGACAGGGGCAGGGACCCAGTACTTC

clone_size: -
d_call: -
v_call: TRBV5-5
j_call: TRBJ2-7
cdr3_aa: CASSQNRQRYEQYF
cdr3_nt: TGTGCCAGCAGCCAAAACCGACAGCGCTACGAGCAGTACTTC

clone_size: -
d_call: TRBD1
v_call: TRBV7-2
j_call: TRBJ2-3
cdr3_aa: CASSLTGVTDTQYF
cdr3_nt: TGTGCCAGCAGCCTGACAGGGGTCACAGATACGCAGTATTTT

clone_size: -
d_call: -
v_call: TRBV11-1
j_call: TRBJ2-7
cdr3_aa: CASSLQESSYEQYF
cdr3_nt: TGTGCCAGCAGCTTACAGGAAAGCTCCTACGAGCAGTACTTC

clone_size: -
d_call: TRBD2
v_call: TRBV25-1
j_call: TRBJ2-5
cdr3_aa: CASRSSGGPQETQYF
cdr3_nt: TGTGCCAGCAGATCTAGCGGGGGGCCCCAAGAGACCCAGTACTTC

clone_size: few
d_call: TRBD1
v_call: TRBV7-8
j_call: TRBJ1-5
cdr3_aa: CASSDGTGEFRNQPQHF
cdr3_nt: TGTGCCAGCAGCGACGGGACAGGGGAATTTCGCAATCAGCCCCAGCATTTT

clone_size: few
d_call: -
v_call: TRBV12-3/TRBV12-4
j_call: TRBJ1-1
cdr3_aa: CASSALSKVAEAFF
cdr3_nt: TGTGCCAGCAGTGCCCTATCCAAGGTAGCTGAAGCTTTCTTT

clone_size: -
d_call: -
v_call: TRBV11-1
j_call: TRBJ2-1
cdr3_aa: CASSPLENNEQFF
cdr3_nt: TGTGCCAGCAGCCCGTTGGAGAACAATGAGCAGTTCTTC

clone_size: -
d_call: TRBD2
v_call: TRBV11-2
j_call: TRBJ2-1
cdr3_aa: CASSNRLARSYNEQFF
cdr3_nt: TGTGCCAGCAGCAACCGACTAGCGAGATCCTACAATGAGCAGTTCTTC

clone_size: few
d_call: -
v_call: TRBV10-3
j_call: TRBJ2-3
cdr3_aa: CAIKPTSTDTQYF
cdr3_nt: TGTGCCATCAAACCCACTAGCACAGATACGCAGTATTTT

clone_size: few
d_call: -
v_call: TRBV6-2/TRBV6-3
j_call: TRBJ1-1
cdr3_aa: CASSYSRTVTEAFF
cdr3_nt: TGTGCCAGCAGTTACTCGCGGACAGTCACTGAAGCTTTCTTT

clone_size: many
d_call: -
v_call: TRBV27
j_call: TRBJ1-6
cdr3_aa: CASSMTVTRTPLHF
cdr3_nt: TGTGCCAGCAGCATGACTGTGACTCGGACACCCCTCCACTTT

clone_size: -
d_call: TRBD1
v_call: TRBV18
j_call: TRBJ2-1
cdr3_aa: CASSPFSGTGLVNEQFF
cdr3_nt: TGTGCCAGCTCACCGTTCTCCGGGACAGGGTTGGTCAATGAGCAGTTCTTC

clone_size: few
d_call: -
v_call: TRBV4-1
j_call: TRBJ2-1
cdr3_aa: CASSQEGQYYNEQFF
cdr3_nt: TGCGCCAGCAGCCAAGAAGGACAGTACTACAATGAGCAGTTCTTC

clone_size: -
d_call: -
v_call: TRBV3-1
j_call: TRBJ1-5
cdr3_aa: CASSSGFQNQPQHF
cdr3_nt: TGTGCCAGCAGTTCAGGGTTTCAAAATCAGCCCCAGCATTTT

clone_size: few
d_call: -
v_call: TRBV6-2/TRBV6-3
j_call: TRBJ2-7
cdr3_aa: CASSRNGGTFEQYF
cdr3_nt: TGTGCCAGCAGTCGTAATGGTGGGACGTTCGAGCAGTACTTC

clone_size: -
d_call: -
v_call: TRBV7-2
j_call: TRBJ1-4
cdr3_aa: CASSLGLRGTNEKLFF
cdr3_nt: TGTGCCAGCAGCTTAGGGCTGAGGGGTACTAATGAAAAACTGTTTTTT

clone_size: many
d_call: -
v_call: TRBV4-3
j_call: TRBJ1-1
cdr3_aa: CASSQDLGRDTEAFF
cdr3_nt: TGCGCCAGCAGCCAAGATCTGGGGCGGGACACTGAAGCTTTCTTT

clone_size: -
d_call: TRBD1
v_call: TRBV2
j_call: TRBJ1-1
cdr3_aa: CASSVRGRYTEAFF
cdr3_nt: TGTGCCAGCAGTGTCAGGGGGCGGTACACTGAAGCTTTCTTT

clone_size: few
d_call: -
v_call: TRBV18
j_call: TRBJ2-1
cdr3_aa: CASSSLWGLSYNEQFF
cdr3_nt: TGTGCCAGCTCATCCCTTTGGGGGTTGTCCTACAATGAGCAGTTCTTC

clone_size: few
d_call: TRBD2
v_call: TRBV3-1
j_call: TRBJ2-7
cdr3_aa: CASSQLAGGIYEQYF
cdr3_nt: TGTGCCAGCAGCCAACTAGCGGGAGGGATTTACGAGCAGTACTTC

clone_size: -
d_call: -
v_call: TRBV6-2/TRBV6-3
j_call: TRBJ1-5
cdr3_aa: CASSYVRSNQPQHF
cdr3_nt: TGTGCCAGCAGTTACGTTCGGAGCAATCAGCCCCAGCATTTT

clone_size: -
d_call: TRBD1
v_call: TRBV7-9
j_call: TRBJ1-3
cdr3_aa: CASSLGTGGSSGNTIYF
cdr3_nt: TGTGCCAGCAGCTTGGGGACAGGGGGGAGCTCTGGAAACACCATATATTTT

clone_size: many
d_call: -
v_call: TRBV15
j_call: TRBJ1-4
cdr3_aa: CATSRENEKLFF
cdr3_nt: TGTGCCACCAGCAGAGAAAATGAAAAACTGTTTTTT

clone_size: -
d_call: -
v_call: TRBV10-3
j_call: TRBJ2-5
cdr3_aa: CAISESKGSGVETQYF
cdr3_nt: TGTGCCATCAGTGAGTCGAAGGGGTCAGGGGTAGAGACCCAGTACTTC

clone_size: -
d_call: -
v_call: TRBV10-2
j_call: TRBJ2-7
cdr3_aa: CASSPHGGASSYEQYF
cdr3_nt: TGCGCCAGCAGTCCTCATGGTGGGGCCAGCTCCTACGAGCAGTACTTC

clone_size: few
d_call: -
v_call: TRBV28
j_call: TRBJ2-5
cdr3_aa: CASSLRIRRRGETQYF
cdr3_nt: TGTGCCAGCAGTCTTCGGATTCGACGGAGGGGAGAGACCCAGTACTTC

clone_size: many
d_call: TRBD1
v_call: TRBV11-3
j_call: TRBJ1-1
cdr3_aa: CASSSGTGGASFF
cdr3_nt: TGTGCCAGCAGCTCAGGGACAGGGGGCGCATCTTTCTTT

clone_size: -
d_call: -
v_call: TRBV12-3/TRBV12-4
j_call: TRBJ2-7
cdr3_aa: CASSFGGRTTYEQYF
cdr3_nt: TGTGCCAGCAGTTTTGGAGGGAGAACTACCTACGAGCAGTACTTC

clone_size: -
d_call: TRBD1
v_call: TRBV19
j_call: TRBJ1-5
cdr3_aa: CASSIWQGAGSNQPQHF
cdr3_nt: TGTGCCAGTAGTATCTGGCAGGGGGCGGGTAGCAATCAGCCCCAGCATTTT

clone_size: -
d_call: TRBD1
v_call: TRBV11-2
j_call: TRBJ1-5
cdr3_aa: CASSPGQGWDQPQHF
cdr3_nt: TGTGCCAGCAGCCCCGGACAGGGGTGGGATCAGCCCCAGCATTTT

clone_size: -
d_call: TRBD1
v_call: TRBV28
j_call: TRBJ2-1
cdr3_aa: CASSSFTGTGDFHEQFF
cdr3_nt: TGTGCCAGCAGTTCATTTACCGGGACAGGGGACTTTCATGAGCAGTTCTTC

clone_size: few
d_call: -
v_call: TRBV4-2
j_call: TRBJ2-5
cdr3_aa: CASSQAGAREETQYF
cdr3_nt: TGTGCCAGCAGCCAAGCGGGGGCCCGAGAAGAGACCCAGTACTTC

clone_size: few
d_call: TRBD1
v_call: TRBV6-6
j_call: TRBJ1-1
cdr3_aa: CASSSRGTTEAFF
cdr3_nt: TGTGCCAGCAGTTCCAGGGGGACCACTGAAGCTTTCTTT

clone_size: few
d_call: TRBD1
v_call: TRBV20-1
j_call: TRBJ2-3
cdr3_aa: CSARQGVGTQYF
cdr3_nt: TGCAGTGCTAGACAGGGGGTGGGTACGCAGTATTTT

clone_size: -
d_call: -
v_call: TRBV28
j_call: TRBJ2-3
cdr3_aa: CATTESTDTQYF
cdr3_nt: TGTGCCACCACAGAAAGCACAGATACGCAGTATTTT

clone_size: many
d_call: -
v_call: TRBV5-6
j_call: TRBJ2-7
cdr3_aa: CASSLAREQYF
cdr3_nt: TGTGCCAGCAGCTTGGCCAGGGAGCAGTACTTC

clone_size: -
d_call: -
v_call: TRBV28
j_call: TRBJ1-5
cdr3_aa: CASSPGDIKSQPQHF
cdr3_nt: TGTGCCAGCTCCCCCGGGGACATTAAATCGCAGCCCCAGCATTTT

clone_size: -
d_call: -
v_call: TRBV6-1
j_call: TRBJ1-1
cdr3_aa: CASSDGDTEAFF
cdr3_nt: TGTGCCAGCAGTGACGGTGACACTGAAGCTTTCTTT

clone_size: -
d_call: -
v_call: TRBV7-2
j_call: TRBJ1-2
cdr3_aa: CASSLGLTAPYGYTF
cdr3_nt: TGTGCCAGCAGCTTAGGCTTAACAGCTCCTTATGGCTACACCTTC